These T cell receptor beta chains were read from a single sample in a study of response to subunit inactivated influenza vaccine. MiXCR was run by TCRdb on the RT-PCR reads, yielding one entry per CDR3 protein. Here the sample spans 500,000 to 750,000 distinct CDR3 sequences, 13% to 15% being singletons. This sample comprised PBMCs from blood, obtained 11 to 12 days after vaccination. The receptors were sampled from a man between 45 and 60 years old who received an inactivated influenza vaccine. Both conserved end residues are part of each CDR3. A D gene is named only where the DNA matches it firmly. Rows give clone size only sometimes, using once, few, many, or a class for an expanded clone.

>TRBV20-1|TRBJ2-5|few|.
TGCAGTGCTAGAGATATGGAGGGGGCGGGAGAGACCCAGTACTTC
CSARDMEGAGETQYF
>TRBV7-3|TRBJ2-1|.|TRBD2
TGTGCCAGCAGCCCGACTAGCGGGAGGGATGAGCAGTTCTTC
CASSPTSGRDEQFF
>TRBV29-1|TRBJ2-1|.|TRBD2
TGCAGCGTTGATCGGCGGGGGGCCAACAATGAGCAGTTCTTC
CSVDRRGANNEQFF
>TRBV4-2|TRBJ2-1|few|.
TGTGCCAGCAGCCAAGATGGGGGAAACAGTTACAATGAGCAGTTCTTC
CASSQDGGNSYNEQFF
>TRBV27|TRBJ2-2|many|.
TGTGCCAGCAGGACTAACACCGGGGAGCTGTTTTTT
CASRTNTGELFF
>TRBV5-4|TRBJ2-1|.|TRBD1
TGTGCCAGCAGCTTGATGACAGGGTCAAATCTCAATGAGCAGTTCTTC
CASSLMTGSNLNEQFF
>TRBV12-3/TRBV12-4|TRBJ2-2|few|.
TGTGCCAGCAGTCCCTATTCGAACACCGGGGAGCTGTTTTTT
CASSPYSNTGELFF
>TRBV5-1|TRBJ2-7|few|TRBD1
TGCGCCAGCAGCTTGGAACAGGGGGCCTACCTCTCCTACGAGCAGTACTTC
CASSLEQGAYLSYEQYF
>TRBV5-1|TRBJ2-7|many|.
TGCGCCAGCAGCAGGGGCCCTTCCTACGAGCAGTACTTC
CASSRGPSYEQYF
>TRBV20-1|TRBJ2-7|.|.
TGCAGTGCTAGGTCCCTTGGGCGGGGAAACGAGCAGTACTTC
CSARSLGRGNEQYF
>TRBV6-1|TRBJ1-4|.|.
TGTGCCAGCAGTGAGGGCTTCCTCCTCGGAACTAATGAAAAACTGTTTTTT
CASSEGFLLGTNEKLFF
>TRBV7-2|TRBJ2-5|few|TRBD2
TGTGCCAGCAGTTCGAGCGGGAGAGTGGAGACCCAGTACTTC
CASSSSGRVETQYF
>TRBV5-1|TRBJ1-5|few|.
TGCGCCAGCAGCTTGACAGGGACTAGCAATCAGCCCCAGCATTTT
CASSLTGTSNQPQHF
>TRBV5-1|TRBJ2-3|.|.
TGCGCCAGCAGCTTGGCCTTAGGGGCTAGCACAGATACGCAGTATTTT
CASSLALGASTDTQYF
>TRBV11-1|TRBJ1-3|few|.
TGTGCCAGCAGCCCTCCGGGTTCCAGGGCCTATTCTGGAAACACCATATATTTT
CASSPPGSRAYSGNTIYF
>TRBV11-2|TRBJ2-7|few|.
TGTGCCAGCAGCTTAGACCACAGCGTTAGCTCCTACGAGCAGTACTTC
CASSLDHSVSSYEQYF
>TRBV20-1|TRBJ2-3|few|TRBD2
TGCAGTGCTAGATCTGGACTAGCGGGAGGGTCAGGCACAGATACGCAGTATTTT
CSARSGLAGGSGTDTQYF
>TRBV4-1|TRBJ1-5|few|.
TGCGCCAGCAGCGACACCATACGGGTCAATCAGCCCCAGCATTTT
CASSDTIRVNQPQHF
>TRBV5-1|TRBJ2-2|.|TRBD2
TGCGCCAGCAGCCGCTTAAGCGGGAGCCCGAACACCGGGGAGCTGTTTTTT
CASSRLSGSPNTGELFF
>TRBV6-2/TRBV6-3|TRBJ2-1|few|.
TGTGCCAGCAGTTACCCGGGTAGTTACAATGAGCAGTTCTTC
CASSYPGSYNEQFF
>TRBV2|TRBJ2-7|.|TRBD2
TGTGCCAGCAGAGTAGCGGGAGGCCCAGGGGAGCAGTACTTC
CASRVAGGPGEQYF
>TRBV6-5|TRBJ2-7|few|TRBD1
TGTGCCAGCAGTTCCTTTAACAGGGGGCTGGGGTACGAGCAGTACTTC
CASSSFNRGLGYEQYF
>TRBV27|TRBJ2-2|.|.
TGTGCCAGCAGTAAGCCCAATGTGGGTCCCGGGGAGCTGTTTTTT
CASSKPNVGPGELFF
>TRBV4-3|TRBJ2-6|.|.
TGCGCCAGCAGCCAAGTCCTACTGTCTGGGGCCAACGTCCTGACTTTC
CASSQVLLSGANVLTF
>TRBV27|TRBJ1-1|.|.
TGTGCCAGCGGGTTTCTGAACACTGAAGCTTTCTTT
CASGFLNTEAFF
>TRBV5-1|TRBJ2-4|.|.
TGCGCCAGCAGCTTGGCCTCGGACATAAGGACGATCCGAGCCAAAAACATTCAGTACTTC
CASSLASDIRTIRAKNIQYF
>TRBV12-3/TRBV12-4|TRBJ2-1|many|.
TGTGCCAGCAGTTCCCCCGGGACCGTCAATGAGCAGTTCTTC
CASSSPGTVNEQFF
>TRBV3-1|TRBJ1-1|.|.
TGTGCCAGCAGCCAACTTCAAGGGACTGAAGCTTTCTTT
CASSQLQGTEAFF
>TRBV29-1|TRBJ1-1|few|.
TGCAGCGTTGTCGTCGGCCGAATGAACACTGAAGCTTTCTTT
CSVVVGRMNTEAFF
>TRBV5-1|TRBJ2-1|many|TRBD1
TGCGCCAGCAGCTTGGGGGACAGTTACAATGAGCAGTTCTTC
CASSLGDSYNEQFF
>TRBV10-3|TRBJ2-2|few|.
TGTGCCATCAGTGGGACAAACAGGGTGGGGACCGGGGAGCTGTTTTTT
CAISGTNRVGTGELFF
>TRBV24-1|TRBJ2-3|few|.
TGTGCCACCGAGGCGGGCCCTATCAGCACAGATACGCAGTATTTT
CATEAGPISTDTQYF
>TRBV5-1|TRBJ2-7|few|.
TGCGCCAGCAGCCCCTCAGGGCAGTCGGAGCAGTACTTC
CASSPSGQSEQYF
>TRBV12-3/TRBV12-4|TRBJ1-1|few|.
TGTGCCAGCAGTTTATTCCGGCGGGGCACTGAAGCTTTCTTT
CASSLFRRGTEAFF
>TRBV28|TRBJ1-1|.|.
TGTGCCAGCAGTGGCGGCTATGAAGCTTTCTTT
CASSGGYEAFF
>TRBV5-1|TRBJ2-1|.|TRBD2
TGCGCCAGCAGCCAATTGACTAGCGGGGAATACAATGAGCAGTTCTTC
CASSQLTSGEYNEQFF
>TRBV28|TRBJ1-3|.|.
TGTGCCAGCTGTTTTAAGGGCTCTGGAAACACCATATATTTT
CASCFKGSGNTIYF
>TRBV4-2|TRBJ1-6|few|.
TGTGCCAGCAGCCAAGAGGGTGATAATTCACCCCTCCACTTT
CASSQEGDNSPLHF
>TRBV7-9|TRBJ2-2|.|.
TGTGCCAGCAGCTTAGTCCAGGAGCCAGCCGAGGAGCTGTTTTTT
CASSLVQEPAEELFF
>TRBV7-2|TRBJ1-1|.|TRBD1
TGTGCCAGCAGCTTAATAGGGGGCGTCGGCACTGAAGCTTTCTTT
CASSLIGGVGTEAFF